Included here is one T cell receptor beta chain sequence, with context. Antigen: not known. This entry belongs to a study of lymphopenia after photon versus proton radiotherapy. Assay used: immunoSEQ multiplex PCR; TCRdb lists only in-frame clones, some missing. This sample yields approximately 160,000 clones, of which around 85% are seen a single time; 4% to 5% belongs to the top ten. General study points: Survival link was tested only in deceased patients; proton benefit remains a possibility. In patients who died, overall survival fell as post-nadir TCR diversity dropped more. Post-nadir diversity loss with photons came from oligoclonal expansion, particularly CD8+ Temra cells.

This material consisted of peripheral blood, taken from a patient treated with photon-based radiotherapy. The sequence came from a man aged 45-60 years with gastric cancer.

The CDR3 here is CASSLVIAGNNEQFF. For the CDR3, the DNA is TGCGCCAGCAGCTTGGTAATAGCGGGGAACAATGAGCAGTTCTTC. The genes are TRBV5-1 and TRBJ2-1, with 8 bases matching TRBD2. CDR1 is SGHRS, CDR2 YFSETQ, per germline. The CDR3 has 15 residues. After removal of 0 bases from V and 5 bases from J, the junction contained 4 bases not matched to a gene.